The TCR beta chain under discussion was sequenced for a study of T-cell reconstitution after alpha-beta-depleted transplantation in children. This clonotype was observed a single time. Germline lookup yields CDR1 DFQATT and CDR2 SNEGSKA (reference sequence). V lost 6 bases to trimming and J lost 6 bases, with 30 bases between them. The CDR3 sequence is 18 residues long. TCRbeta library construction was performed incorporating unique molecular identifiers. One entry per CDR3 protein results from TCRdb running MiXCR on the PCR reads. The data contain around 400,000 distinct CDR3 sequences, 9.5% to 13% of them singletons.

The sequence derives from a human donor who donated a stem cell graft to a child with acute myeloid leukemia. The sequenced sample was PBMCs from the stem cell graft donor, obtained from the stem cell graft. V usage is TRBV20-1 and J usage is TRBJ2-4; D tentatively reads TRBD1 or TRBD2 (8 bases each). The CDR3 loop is CSALGQGGTGGPGNIQYF. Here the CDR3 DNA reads TGCAGTGCCCTAGGACAGGGAGGGACGGGAGGGCCCGGAAACATTCAGTACTTC.